Below are 27 T cell receptor beta chains sequenced from a single sample in a study of blood T cell repertoires in COVID-19. TCRdb keeps only in-frame clones here, not all; method: immunoSEQ multiplex PCR. In the table there are approximately 170,000 clones, around four fifths of which are singletons. The sequencing input was peripheral blood. These TCRs come from a human donor in a cohort sampled during active COVID-19.

This chain links TRBV9 with TRBJ2-5; 9 bases line up with TRBD1. V trimming: 0 bases; J trimming: 4 bases; junction bases outside the gene matches: 7. The CDR3 has 16 residues. Per the germline V gene, CDR1 is SGDLS and CDR2 is YYNGEE. The chain's CDR3 is CASSVGSGQGGETQYF. DNA of the CDR3: TGTGCCAGCAGCGTAGGTTCGGGACAGGGTGGAGAGACCCAGTACTTC.

The genes are TRBV4-1 and TRBJ2-2; D may be TRBD1 (6 bases). The V gene's germline CDR1 is MGHRA and CDR2 YSYEKL. This CDR3 comprises 16 residues. V lost 3 bases, J lost 2 bases, and 13 bases lay in between. CDR3 amino acids: CASSHQWGPNTGELFF. The CDR3 region has the DNA TGCGCCAGCAGCCACCAATGGGGGCCTAACACCGGGGAGCTGTTTTTT.

This clone has a handful of counts. The V call is TRBV13, the J call TRBJ2-5; 12 bases agree with TRBD1. The V gene's germline CDR1 is PRHDT and CDR2 FYEKMQ (reference sequence). The CDR3 has 16 amino acids. The V gene end was trimmed by 4 bases and the J gene end by 3 bases; junction bases not matched to a gene: 6. CDR3 nucleotides: TGTGCCAGCAGCTCCGCCGGGACAGGGGGCGAAGAGACCCAGTACTTC. Protein product: CASSSAGTGGEETQYF.

The chain recombines TRBV4-3 with TRBJ2-5; 11 bases map to TRBD2. The junction had 10 bases not matched to a gene; V was cut back by 0 bases and J by 4 bases. The CDR3 is made up of 18 amino acids. The germline V gene encodes CDR1 LGHNA and CDR2 YSLEER. CDR3 region: CASSQDGELAGESETQYF. The CDR3 DNA follows: TGCGCCAGCAGCCAAGACGGGGAACTAGCGGGAGAATCAGAGACCCAGTACTTC.

This sequence joins TRBV11-3 and TRBJ2-1; no definite D call. Germline-derived CDR1 and CDR2 are SGHNT and YENEEA. V lost 2 bases and J lost 5, with 7 bases in between. The CDR3 has 13 residues. CDR3 coding DNA: TGTGCCAGCAGCTTAACTATGAACAATGAGCAGTTCTTC. Its protein product is CASSLTMNNEQFF.

This chain connects TRBV18 to TRBJ2-3; 10 positions match TRBD1. The CDR3 extends over 16 amino acids. The V gene end was trimmed by 3 bases and the J gene end by 2 bases; junction bases not matched to a gene: 5. Germline-derived CDR1 and CDR2 are KGHSH and LQKENI. CDR3 sequence reads: CASSPSRQGATDTQYF. The CDR3 coding sequence is TGTGCCAGCTCACCTAGTAGACAGGGGGCCACAGATACGCAGTATTTT.

The chain couples TRBV11-2 to TRBJ2-7; 7 bases fit TRBD1. The CDR3 covers 16 residues. Germline-derived CDR1 and CDR2 are SGHAT and FQNNGV. Unmatched junction bases numbered 8, after V lost 0 bases and J lost 3 bases. The CDR3 loop reads CASSLDAGTEYYEQYF. CDR3 sequence (DNA): TGTGCCAGCAGCTTAGACGCCGGGACAGAGTACTACGAGCAGTACTTC.

In this sample, this clone turned up once. The chain uses TRBV27 and TRBJ2-1; maybe TRBD1 (5 bases). Germline V gives CDR1 MNHEY, CDR2 SMNVEV (reference sequence). This CDR3 spans 16 amino acids. V shed 0 bases and J shed 5 bases, with 14 bases lying between them. The CDR3 nucleotides read TGTGCCAGCAGTTTATCCCCCCGACAGTCTGACAATGAGCAGTTCTTC. Translating gives CASSLSPRQSDNEQFF.

The chain uses TRBV29-1 and TRBJ2-1; a possible D gene is TRBD2 (6 bases). Germline CDR1 and CDR2: SQVTM and ANQGSEA. This CDR3 has 10 amino acids. V was clipped by 6 bases and J by 10 bases, with 10 bases between them. DNA of the CDR3: TGCAGCGTGGGAGGCTTGGAGCAGTTCTTC. Its translation: CSVGGLEQFF.

The chain employs TRBV10-3 and TRBJ2-3; possible D gene TRBD2, 5 bases. This CDR3 comprises 15 residues. Germline CDR1 and CDR2: ENHRY and SYGVKD. V was trimmed by 2 bases and J by 2 bases, leaving 11 bases between them. The CDR3 here is CAISEREPNTDTQYF. The CDR3 DNA reads as TGTGCCATCAGTGAGAGGGAGCCGAACACAGATACGCAGTATTTT.

J is TRBJ2-2 and V is TRBV7-9; 9 bases map to TRBD1. Trimming took 8 bases from V and 2 from J; bases not matched to a gene: 3. Germline CDR1 SEHNR, CDR2 FQNEAQ (reference sequence). This CDR3 has 14 amino acids. The DNA for the CDR3 is TGTGCCAGCTGGGGACAGGGAAACACCGGGGAGCTGTTTTTT. Encoded protein: CASWGQGNTGELFF. The full variable domain, rest sourced from reference TRBV7-9 and TRBJ2-2, is DTGVSQNPRHKITKRGQNVTFRCDPISEHNRLYWYRQTLGQGPEFLTYFQNEAQLEKSRLLSDRFSAERPKGSFSTLEIQRTEQGDSAMYLCASWGQGNTGELFFGEGSRLTVL.

The rearrangement joins TRBV7-9 to TRBJ1-1, with D unresolved. Germline assignment: CDR1 SEHNR and CDR2 FQNEAQ (reference sequence). The CDR3 has 13 amino acids. The V gene lost 8 bases and the J gene lost 0 bases, with 10 bases spanning the gap. As DNA, the CDR3 is TGTGCCAGCCGGAGGGAGATGAACACTGAAGCTTTCTTT. The encoded protein is CASRREMNTEAFF.

The chain recombines TRBV19 with TRBJ1-1; D is unresolved. V dropped 5 bases and J dropped 8 bases, with 15 bases sitting between them. Germline assignment: CDR1 LNHDA and CDR2 SQIVND (reference sequence). CDR3 length: 13 amino acids. CDR3 coding DNA: TGTGCCAGTAGTCCCCATGGGCAGGTAGAAGCTTTCTTT. This translates into CASSPHGQVEAFF.

The rearrangement joins TRBV25-1 to TRBJ1-2; 7 bases match TRBD1. Germline CDR1 MGHDK, CDR2 SYGVNS. This CDR3 contains 14 residues. Trimming cost V 2 bases and J 11 bases; bases outside gene matches: 11. CDR3 in amino acids: CASSEIETGENYTF. The CDR3 DNA is TGTGCCAGCAGTGAAATCGAAACAGGGGAGAATTACACCTTC.

The rearrangement links TRBV11-2 to TRBJ2-3; 7 bases align to TRBD1. Trimming removed 5 bases from V and 0 bases from J; junction bases left unmatched: 8. The CDR3 is 16 residues long. Germline V gene data show CDR1 as SGHAT and CDR2 as FQNNGV. The CDR3 region has the DNA TGTGCCAGCAGCCTACAGGGGTTTGGTAGCACAGATACGCAGTATTTT. Residues: CASSLQGFGSTDTQYF.

The chain couples TRBV5-5 to TRBJ2-3, with no clear D. The CDR3 loop spans 12 amino acids. Germline V lookup: CDR1 SGHKS, CDR2 YYEKEE (reference sequence). Deletions cut 2 bases from V and 3 bases from J, with 4 bases between. The CDR3 DNA is TGTGCCAGCAGCTTCCGGACAGATACGCAGTATTTT. This codes for CASSFRTDTQYF.

The chain combines TRBV28 with TRBJ1-2; 10 positions agree with TRBD1. The CDR3 length is 17 residues. V lost 1 base, J lost 2 bases, and 7 bases stayed unmatched. Germline V gene lookup returns CDR1 MDHEN and CDR2 SYDVKM. The CDR3 protein is CASSLSGTGVTNYGYTF. As DNA, the CDR3 is TGTGCCAGCAGTTTATCCGGGACAGGGGTTACGAACTATGGCTACACCTTC.

The chain joins TRBV5-1 to TRBJ2-5; 8 nucleotides match TRBD1. The V segment lost 0 bases and the J segment 4 bases; nucleotides outside the gene matches: 5. Germline CDR1 SGHRS, CDR2 YFSETQ. The CDR3 is made up of 15 amino acids. The CDR3 coding sequence is TGCGCCAGCAGCTTGGGGACAGGGTCAGGAGAGACCCAGTACTTC. Protein: CASSLGTGSGETQYF. Full variable domain (rest looked up from reference TRBV5-1 and TRBJ2-5): KAGVTQTPRYLIKTRGQQVTLSCSPISGHRSVSWYQQTPGQGLQFLFEYFSETQRNKGNFPGRFSGRQFSNSRSEMNVSTLELGDSALYLCASSLGTGSGETQYFGPGTRLLVL.

This chain uses TRBV7-2 with TRBJ2-7, with 10 bases fitting TRBD1. This CDR3 is built from 16 residues. Per the germline V gene, CDR1 is SGHTA and CDR2 is FQGNSA. With 2 bases clipped from V and 3 bases from J, the junction kept 7 bases outside the gene matches. The CDR3 bases are TGTGCCAGCAGCTTAAGTGGGACAGGGGTAAGCTACGAGCAGTACTTC. It translates to CASSLSGTGVSYEQYF. The variable domain in full, completed from reference TRBV7-2 and TRBJ2-7, reads GAGVSQSPSNKVTEKGKDVELRCDPISGHTALYWYRQSLGQGLEFLIYFQGNSAPDKSGLPSDRFSAERTGGSVSTLTIQRTQQEDSAVYLCASSLSGTGVSYEQYFGPGTRLTVT.

The chain has TRBV7-2 and TRBJ1-2, with D possibly TRBD1 on 6 matching bases. V lost 5 bases and J 4 bases, leaving 14 bases between the germline ends. This CDR3 spans 14 amino acids. Germline V gene data show CDR1 as SGHTA and CDR2 as FQGNSA. CDR3 protein: CASSPYRDTYGYTF. The CDR3 region has the DNA TGTGCCAGCAGCCCCTATCGGGACACCTATGGCTACACCTTC.

This clone was detected a few times. The chain uses TRBV7-2 and TRBJ2-1, with D maybe TRBD2 (6 bases). The germline CDR1 and CDR2 sequences are SGHTA and FQGNSA. The CDR3 extends over 12 amino acids. The V end was cut by 5 bases, the J end by 9 bases, with 11 bases between. The CDR3 reads CASSRLAAEQFF. In DNA, the CDR3 is TGTGCCAGCAGCCGTTTAGCGGCTGAGCAGTTCTTC.

This clone was detected a few times. J is TRBJ2-7 and V is TRBV7-2; tentative D call: TRBD2 (5 bases). V was pared by 5 bases and J by 2 bases, with 13 bases between. Germline CDR1 reads SGHTA; CDR2 reads FQGNSA. CDR3 length: 14 residues. CDR3 in DNA: TGTGCCAGCAGCCGCAACGGGGTTGCCTACGAGCAGTACTTC. Translation gives CASSRNGVAYEQYF.

The rearrangement joins TRBV6-5 to TRBJ2-3; 9 bases agree with TRBD1. J was trimmed by 2 bases and V by 5 bases; bases with no gene match: 2. The length of the CDR3 is 14 residues. The germline CDR1 and CDR2 sequences are MNHEY and SVGAGI. In DNA form, the CDR3 reads TGTGCCAGCAGTAGGACAGGGGCCACAGATACGCAGTATTTT. Protein sequence: CASSRTGATDTQYF.

The chain carries TRBV3-1 (or the pseudogene TRBV3-2) and TRBJ1-1; tentative D call: TRBD1 (6 bases). This CDR3 has 14 residues. Trimming stripped 1 base from V and 6 bases from J, with 12 bases between. CDR1 and CDR2 from the germline V gene are LGHDT and YNNKEL (reference sequence). CDR3 coding DNA: TGTGCCAGCAGCCAAGTGCAGGGGTTAGCTGAAGCTTTCTTT. Translated, it gives CASSQVQGLAEAFF.

This chain links TRBV7-2 with TRBJ2-7; TRBD2 agrees at 9 bases. The junction had 17 bases not matched to a gene; V was cut back by 3 bases and J by 5 bases. This CDR3 spans 18 amino acids. Germline CDR1 is SGHTA and CDR2 is FQGNSA. CDR3 loop: CASSFRVSRGGAKDEQYF. DNA of the CDR3: TGTGCCAGCAGCTTCCGCGTCTCTCGCGGGGGGGCCAAAGACGAGCAGTACTTC.

This clone occurred a few times. CDR3 nucleotide sequence: TGTGCCAGCAGTTACTTCCAAGGGACAGGGAATGAGCAGTTCTTC. Its protein product is CASSYFQGTGNEQFF. The rearrangement links TRBV6-6 to TRBJ2-1; TRBD1 aligns across 9 bases. After removal of 1 base from V and 7 bases from J, the junction contained 5 bases not matched to a gene. The CDR3 is made up of 15 amino acids. Germline assignment: CDR1 MNHNY and CDR2 SVGAGI (reference sequence).

Turning to this clone: This specimen includes other DNA sequences encoding the same CDR3. The V gene is TRBV6-1, the J gene TRBJ1-2; a weak D match, TRBD1 (5 bases). CDR3 length equals 13 residues. Per germline, CDR1 MNHNS and CDR2 SASEGT. V lost 2 bases and J lost 4, with 8 bases in between. The CDR3 nucleotides are TGTGCCAGCAGTGAATCAGGGATCTATGGCTACACCTTC. The encoded protein is CASSESGIYGYTF.